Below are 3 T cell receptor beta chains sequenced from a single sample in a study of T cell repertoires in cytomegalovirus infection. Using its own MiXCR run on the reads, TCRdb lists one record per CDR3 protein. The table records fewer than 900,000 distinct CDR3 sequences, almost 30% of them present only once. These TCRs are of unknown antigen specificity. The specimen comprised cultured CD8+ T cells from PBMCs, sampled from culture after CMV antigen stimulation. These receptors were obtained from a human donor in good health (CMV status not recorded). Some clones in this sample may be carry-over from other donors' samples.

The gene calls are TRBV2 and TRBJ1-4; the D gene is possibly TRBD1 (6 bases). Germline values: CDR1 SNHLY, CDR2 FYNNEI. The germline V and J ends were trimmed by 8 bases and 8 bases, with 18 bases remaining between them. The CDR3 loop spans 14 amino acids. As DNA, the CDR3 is TGTGCCAGCGACACGGGACAAGAAGAGGAAAAACTGTTTTTT. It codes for CASDTGQEEEKLFF.

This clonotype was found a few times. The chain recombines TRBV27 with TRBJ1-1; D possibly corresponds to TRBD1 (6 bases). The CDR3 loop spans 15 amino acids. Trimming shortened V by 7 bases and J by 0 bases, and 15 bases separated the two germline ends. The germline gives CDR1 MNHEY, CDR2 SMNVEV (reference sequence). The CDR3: CASITGLGMNTEAFF. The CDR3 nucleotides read TGTGCCAGCATCACAGGGTTGGGTATGAACACTGAAGCTTTCTTT.

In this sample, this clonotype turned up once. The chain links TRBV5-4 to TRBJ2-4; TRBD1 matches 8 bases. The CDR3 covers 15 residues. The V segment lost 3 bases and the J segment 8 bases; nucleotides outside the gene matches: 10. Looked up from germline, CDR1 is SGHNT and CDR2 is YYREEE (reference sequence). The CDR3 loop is CASSSSWTGRDIQYF. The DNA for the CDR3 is TGTGCCAGCAGCTCTTCGTGGACAGGGCGAGACATTCAGTACTTC.